The 5 T cell receptor beta chains reported below all come from one sample, sequenced in a study of spatial heterogeneity in lung cancer. Sample time point: sample taken at primary tumor resection. TCRdb passed the 5' RACE reads through MiXCR, listing each CDR3 protein once. Among 40,000 to 45,000 distinct CDR3 sequences listed, roughly 13% were seen once. The source material was PBMCs, sampled at surgery. The receptors stem from a male donor with early-stage non-small cell lung cancer.

The sample holds a few counts of this clonotype. The chain employs TRBV5-1 and TRBJ2-1, with D tentatively TRBD1 or TRBD2 (5 bases each). The CDR3 runs to 15 residues. Trimming removed 0 bases from V and 4 bases from J, with 11 bases in between. Germline V gene lookup returns CDR1 SGHRS and CDR2 YFSETQ. DNA for the CDR3: TGCGCCAGCAGCTTGGGACAGACGGGGTACAATGAGCAGTTCTTC. This sequence encodes CASSLGQTGYNEQFF.

This clonotype was counted ten times or more. This chain connects TRBV4-3 to TRBJ2-1, with 9 nucleotides matching TRBD2. This CDR3 is built from 16 residues. In germline, CDR1 is LGHNA, CDR2 YSLEER. Unmatched junction bases numbered 8, after V lost 0 bases and J lost 8 bases. CDR3 region: CASSQEGGTSFDEQFF. The CDR3 nucleotides read TGCGCCAGCAGCCAAGAAGGCGGGACTAGCTTCGATGAGCAGTTCTTC.

The chain couples TRBV27 to TRBJ2-3; 7 nucleotides align to TRBD1. CDR1 and CDR2 from the germline V gene are MNHEY and SMNVEV (reference sequence). V shed 5 bases, J shed 5 bases, and the junction held 7 bases outside the gene matches. CDR3 length: 14 amino acids. The CDR3 coding sequence is TGTGCCAGCAGTAGGGTTCAGGGGGTAGATACGCAGTATTTT. Protein product: CASSRVQGVDTQYF.

Many counts were recorded for this clonotype. V gene TRBV2 combines with J gene TRBJ2-3; D gene uncertain. V lost 2 bases, J lost 4 bases, and 4 bases lay in between. Germline V CDR1 and CDR2: SNHLY, FYNNEI. The CDR3 has 12 amino acids. CDR3 sequence (DNA): TGTGCCAGCAGTGAAAGCGCAGATACGCAGTATTTT. The encoded protein is CASSESADTQYF.

This clonotype has a handful of counts. The genes are TRBV10-3 and TRBJ1-4; D call uncertain. The germline gives CDR1 ENHRY, CDR2 SYGVKD. The CDR3 consists of 15 residues. The V and J ends lost 3 bases and 8 bases respectively, with 16 bases between them. In DNA, the CDR3 is TGTGCCATCAGTGACCCTAGCAACTCTGGGGAAAAACTGTTTTTT. As protein: CAISDPSNSGEKLFF.